This T cell receptor (beta chain) was identified in a study of blood T cell repertoires in COVID-19. Study-level background: Acute-phase and convalescent COVID-19 samples originated in the United States, Italy and Spain. PBMCs, B-cell-depleted T cells, or T cells provided the cDNA or gDNA that made up the material.

In the authors' workflow: Quantification of nucleated cells was approximated via reference gene primer amplification. The repertoire was sequenced with immunoSEQ multiplex PCR; TCRdb's copy has only in-frame clones and lacks some. That table furnishes V, J and clone size, whereas the DNA furnished D and trimming. This sample has 55,000 to 85,000 clones, with approximately 79% found just once. Germline V gene lookup returns CDR1 SGHVS and CDR2 FQNEAQ. V shed 0 bases and J shed 2 bases, with 18 bases lying between them. The CDR3 is made up of 18 amino acids. The source of this sequence is a man aged 60 to 69 with active or convalescent COVID-19. Source material: peripheral blood. The chain carries TRBV7-8 and TRBJ2-3, with TRBD2 as a possible D gene (6 bases). The CDR3 DNA follows: TGTGCCAGCAGCTTAGCGCTAGCGCGCCGGGGGTACACAGATACGCAGTATTTT. The encoded protein is CASSLALARRGYTDTQYF.